The 5 T cell receptor beta chains below come from one sample, sequenced in a study of T cell responses to AZD1222 COVID-19 vaccine. Assay: immunoSEQ multiplex PCR; the TCRdb copy retains only in-frame clones and omits some. This repertoire shows fewer than 150,000 clones, 70% to 90% found once; its top ten account for less than 4%. The source was peripheral blood, collected 28 days after the second AZD1222 dose. These receptors originate from an adult who received the AZD1222 COVID-19 vaccine.

The chain couples TRBV28 to TRBJ2-1, with 12 bases matching TRBD1. From germline, CDR1 is MDHEN and CDR2 SYDVKM. The V and J ends lost 3 bases and 8 bases, in that order; junction bases with no gene match: 5. The CDR3 is 15 amino acids. Here the CDR3 DNA reads TGTGCCAGCAGTTTGCCCGGGACAGGGGGCTATGAGCAGTTCTTC. It translates to CASSLPGTGGYEQFF.

The chain joins TRBV5-4 to TRBJ1-4; D might be TRBD1 (5 bases). The ends were cut back, 2 bases at V and 3 bases at J, with 11 bases in the middle. Germline values: CDR1 SGHNT, CDR2 YYREEE (reference sequence). The CDR3 extends over 15 amino acids. In DNA form, the CDR3 reads TGTGCCAGCAGCTTATCCGCAGGGTCTAATGAAAAACTGTTTTTT. Protein: CASSLSAGSNEKLFF.

This chain links TRBV7-2 with TRBJ2-7, with D possibly being TRBD1 (6 bases). From germline, CDR1 is SGHTA and CDR2 FQGNSA. This CDR3 comprises 15 residues. V lost 5 bases and J 2 bases, leaving 16 bases between the germline ends. The CDR3 loop reads CASSPRTANPYEQYF. In DNA form, the CDR3 reads TGTGCCAGCAGCCCGCGGACAGCGAACCCCTACGAGCAGTACTTC.

The rearrangement joins TRBV30 to TRBJ1-2; D possibly corresponds to TRBD1 (5 bases). Per germline, CDR1 GTSNPN and CDR2 SVGIG (reference sequence). With 5 bases removed from V and 6 bases from J, the gap between germline ends came to 13 bases. The CDR3 is 12 residues long. The CDR3 is CAWDEDSHGYTF. As DNA, the CDR3 is TGTGCCTGGGACGAAGACAGCCATGGCTACACCTTC.

This clone has a handful of counts. The chain links TRBV25-1 to TRBJ2-7; 12 positions match TRBD2. The CDR3 length is 15 residues. Germline V gives CDR1 MGHDK, CDR2 SYGVNS. The V and J ends lost 3 bases and 5 bases, in that order; junction bases with no gene match: 5. This chain's CDR3 is CASSDPSGGVDEQYF. The DNA for the CDR3 is TGTGCCAGCAGTGACCCTAGCGGGGGGGTGGACGAGCAGTACTTC.